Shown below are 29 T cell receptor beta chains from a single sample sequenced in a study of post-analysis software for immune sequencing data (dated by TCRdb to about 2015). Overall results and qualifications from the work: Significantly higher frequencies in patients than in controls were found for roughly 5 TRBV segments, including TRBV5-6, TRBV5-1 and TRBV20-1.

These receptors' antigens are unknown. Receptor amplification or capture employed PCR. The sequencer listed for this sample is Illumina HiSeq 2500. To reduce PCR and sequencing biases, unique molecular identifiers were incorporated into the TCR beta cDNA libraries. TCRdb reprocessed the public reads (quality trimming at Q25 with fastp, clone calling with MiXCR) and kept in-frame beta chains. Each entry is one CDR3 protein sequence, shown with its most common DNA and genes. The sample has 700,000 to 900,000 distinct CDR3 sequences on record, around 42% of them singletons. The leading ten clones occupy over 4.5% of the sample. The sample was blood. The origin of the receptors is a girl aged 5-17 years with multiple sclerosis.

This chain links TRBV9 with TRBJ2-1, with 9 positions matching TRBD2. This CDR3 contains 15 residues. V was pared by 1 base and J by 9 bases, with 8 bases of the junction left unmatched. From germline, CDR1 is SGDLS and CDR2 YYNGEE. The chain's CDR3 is CASSVRSSGRGEQFF. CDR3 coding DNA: TGTGCCAGCAGCGTACGTAGTAGCGGGAGAGGTGAGCAGTTCTTC.

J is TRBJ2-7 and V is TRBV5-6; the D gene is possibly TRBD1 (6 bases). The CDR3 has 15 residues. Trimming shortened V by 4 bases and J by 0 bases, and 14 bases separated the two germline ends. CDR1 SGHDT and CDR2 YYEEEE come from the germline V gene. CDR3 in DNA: TGTGCCAGCAGCACCCTGACAGGACTCTCCTACGAGCAGTACTTC. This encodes CASSTLTGLSYEQYF.

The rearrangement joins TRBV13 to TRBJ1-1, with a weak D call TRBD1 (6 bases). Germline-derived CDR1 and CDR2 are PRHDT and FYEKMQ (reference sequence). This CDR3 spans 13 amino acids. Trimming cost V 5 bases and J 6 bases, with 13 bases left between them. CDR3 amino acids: CASSQGQIPEAFF. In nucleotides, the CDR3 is TGTGCCAGCAGCCAAGGACAGATCCCTGAAGCTTTCTTT. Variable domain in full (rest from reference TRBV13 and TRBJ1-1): AAGVIQSPRHLIKEKRETATLKCYPIPRHDTVYWYQQGPGQDPQFLISFYEKMQSDKGSIPDRFSAQQFSDYHSELNMSSLELGDSALYFCASSQGQIPEAFFGQGTRLTVV.

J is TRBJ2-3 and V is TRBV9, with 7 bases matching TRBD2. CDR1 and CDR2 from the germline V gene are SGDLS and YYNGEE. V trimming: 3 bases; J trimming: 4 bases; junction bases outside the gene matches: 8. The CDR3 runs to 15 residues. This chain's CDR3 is CASSALSGDSDTQYF. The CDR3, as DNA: TGTGCCAGCAGCGCCCTGAGCGGGGATTCAGATACGCAGTATTTT.

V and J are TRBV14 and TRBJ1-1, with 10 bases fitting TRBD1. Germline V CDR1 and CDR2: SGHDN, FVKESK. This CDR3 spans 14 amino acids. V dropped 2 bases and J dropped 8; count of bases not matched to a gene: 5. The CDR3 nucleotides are TGTGCCAGCAGCCAATCCCGGGACAGGGGAGAAGCTTTCTTT. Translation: CASSQSRDRGEAFF.

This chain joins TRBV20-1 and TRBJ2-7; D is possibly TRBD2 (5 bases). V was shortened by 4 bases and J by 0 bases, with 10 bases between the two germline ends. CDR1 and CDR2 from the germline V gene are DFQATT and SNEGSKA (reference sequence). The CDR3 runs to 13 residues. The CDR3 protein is CSANRGFSYEQYF. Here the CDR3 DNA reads TGCAGTGCTAACCGGGGTTTCTCCTACGAGCAGTACTTC.

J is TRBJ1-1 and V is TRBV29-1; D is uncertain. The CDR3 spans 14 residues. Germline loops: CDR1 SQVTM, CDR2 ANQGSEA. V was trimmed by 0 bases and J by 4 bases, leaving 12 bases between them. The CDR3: CSVEDRRLSTEAFF. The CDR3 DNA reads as TGCAGCGTTGAAGATCGAAGGTTGAGCACTGAAGCTTTCTTT.

The CDR3 DNA is TGTGCCAGCTGCAGAGGGTCCTACAATGAGCAGTTCTTC. Translating it yields CASCRGSYNEQFF. The gene calls are TRBV12-3 or TRBV12-4 and TRBJ2-1; tentative D call: TRBD2 (5 bases). The CDR3 is 13 amino acids. The V and J ends lost 8 bases and 1 base respectively, with 9 bases between them.

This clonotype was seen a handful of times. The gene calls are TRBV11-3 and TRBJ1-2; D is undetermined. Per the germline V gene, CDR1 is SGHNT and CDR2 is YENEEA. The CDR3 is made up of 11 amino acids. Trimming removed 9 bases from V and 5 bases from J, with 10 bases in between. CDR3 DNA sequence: TGTGCCAGTTGGCCGCGGTATGGCTACACCTTC. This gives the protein CASWPRYGYTF.

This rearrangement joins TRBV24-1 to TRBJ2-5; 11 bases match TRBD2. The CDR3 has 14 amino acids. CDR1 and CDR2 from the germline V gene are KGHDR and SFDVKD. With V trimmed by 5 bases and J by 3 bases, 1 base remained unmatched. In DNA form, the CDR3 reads TGTGCCACCAGTGCGGGACTAGCGGAAGAGACCCAGTACTTC. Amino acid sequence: CATSAGLAEETQYF.

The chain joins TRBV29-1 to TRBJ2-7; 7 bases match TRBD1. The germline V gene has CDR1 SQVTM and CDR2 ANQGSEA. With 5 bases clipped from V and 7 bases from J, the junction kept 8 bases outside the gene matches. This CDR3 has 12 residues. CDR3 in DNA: TGCAGCGTTCGACAGGGATCGGGTGAGCAGTACTTC. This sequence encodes CSVRQGSGEQYF.

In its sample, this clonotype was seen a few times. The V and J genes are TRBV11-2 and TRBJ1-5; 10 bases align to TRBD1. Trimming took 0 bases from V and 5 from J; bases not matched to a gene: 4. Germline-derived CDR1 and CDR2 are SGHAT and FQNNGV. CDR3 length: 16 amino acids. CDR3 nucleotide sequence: TGTGCCAGCAGCTTAGAGGGACAGGGGTACGATCAGCCCCAGCATTTT. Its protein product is CASSLEGQGYDQPQHF.

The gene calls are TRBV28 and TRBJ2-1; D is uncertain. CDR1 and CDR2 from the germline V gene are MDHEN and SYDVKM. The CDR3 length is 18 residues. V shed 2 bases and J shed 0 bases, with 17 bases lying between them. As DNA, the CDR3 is TGTGCCAGCAGTTTACCCGAAGACACCTTAAGCTCCTACAATGAGCAGTTCTTC. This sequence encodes CASSLPEDTLSSYNEQFF.

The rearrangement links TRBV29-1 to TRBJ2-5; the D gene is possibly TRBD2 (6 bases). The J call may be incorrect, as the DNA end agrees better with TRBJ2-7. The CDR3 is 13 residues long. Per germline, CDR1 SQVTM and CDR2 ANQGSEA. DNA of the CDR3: TGCAGCGTTAGAGTTGGGGGGTGCGGCGAGCAGTACTTC. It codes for CSVRVGGCGEQYF.

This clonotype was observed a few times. The CDR3 nucleotides read TGTGCCAGCAGCGCCCCGGCCGGGGTCGGTGAGACCCAGTACTTC. It codes for CASSAPAGVGETQYF. V and J are TRBV9 and TRBJ2-5, with a possible D match to TRBD2 (5 bases). V was shortened by 3 bases and J by 5 bases, with 17 bases between the two germline ends. The CDR3 has 15 residues. The V gene's germline CDR1 is SGDLS and CDR2 YYNGEE. Looking up the rest from reference TRBV9 and TRBJ2-5 gives the full variable domain: DSGVTQTPKHLITATGQRVTLRCSPRSGDLSVYWYQQSLDQGLQFLIQYYNGEERAKGNILERFSAQQFPDLHSELNLSSLELGDSALYFCASSAPAGVGETQYFGPGTRLLVL.

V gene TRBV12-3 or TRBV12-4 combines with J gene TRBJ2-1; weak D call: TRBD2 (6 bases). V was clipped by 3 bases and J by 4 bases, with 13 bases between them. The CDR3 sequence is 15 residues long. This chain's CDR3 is CASSLDGSRYNEQFF. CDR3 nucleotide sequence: TGTGCCAGCAGTTTGGACGGGAGCAGGTACAATGAGCAGTTCTTC.

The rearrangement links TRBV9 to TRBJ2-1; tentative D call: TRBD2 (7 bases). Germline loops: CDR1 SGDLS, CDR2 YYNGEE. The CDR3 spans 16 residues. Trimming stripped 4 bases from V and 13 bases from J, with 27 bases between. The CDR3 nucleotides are TGTGCCAGCAGCCCCCGGGGGGCTAGCGGACAAGAGACCCAGTTCTTC. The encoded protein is CASSPRGASGQETQFF.

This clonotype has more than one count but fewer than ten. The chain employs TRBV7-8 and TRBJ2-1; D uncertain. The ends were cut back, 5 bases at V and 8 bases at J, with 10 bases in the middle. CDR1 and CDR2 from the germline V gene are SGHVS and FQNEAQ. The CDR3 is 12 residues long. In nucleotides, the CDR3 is TGTGCCAGCAGCCTATCAGTCCATGAGCAGTTCTTC. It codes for CASSLSVHEQFF. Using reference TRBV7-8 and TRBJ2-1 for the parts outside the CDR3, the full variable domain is GAGVSQSPRYKVAKRGQDVALRCDPISGHVSLFWYQQALGQGPEFLTYFQNEAQLDKSGLPSDRFFAERPEGSVSTLKIQRTQQEDSAVYLCASSLSVHEQFFGPGTRLTVL.

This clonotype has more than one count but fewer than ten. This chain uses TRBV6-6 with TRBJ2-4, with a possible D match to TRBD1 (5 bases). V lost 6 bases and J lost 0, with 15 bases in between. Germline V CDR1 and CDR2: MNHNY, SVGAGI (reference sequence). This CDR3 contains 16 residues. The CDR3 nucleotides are TGTGCCAGCAGGGGTTTGGACAACCTAGCCAAAAACATTCAGTACTTC. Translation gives CASRGLDNLAKNIQYF.

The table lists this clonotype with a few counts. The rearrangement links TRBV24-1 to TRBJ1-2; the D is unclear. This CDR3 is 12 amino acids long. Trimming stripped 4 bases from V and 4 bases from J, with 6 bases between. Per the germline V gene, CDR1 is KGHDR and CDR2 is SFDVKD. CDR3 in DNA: TGTGCCACCAGTGAAGGGTTCTATGGCTACACCTTC. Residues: CATSEGFYGYTF.

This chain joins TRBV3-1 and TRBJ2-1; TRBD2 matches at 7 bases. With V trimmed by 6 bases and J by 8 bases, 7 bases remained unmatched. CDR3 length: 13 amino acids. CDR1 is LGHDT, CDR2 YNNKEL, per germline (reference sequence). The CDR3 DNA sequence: TGTGCCAGCAGTCTAGCGGCCTTGGATGAGCAGTTCTTC. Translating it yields CASSLAALDEQFF.

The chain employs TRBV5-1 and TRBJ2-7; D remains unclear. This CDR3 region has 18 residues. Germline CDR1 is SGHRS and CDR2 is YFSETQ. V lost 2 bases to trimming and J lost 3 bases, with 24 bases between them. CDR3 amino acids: CASSFTTRSPTEIYEQYF. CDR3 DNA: TGCGCCAGCAGCTTCACAACCAGATCCCCGACGGAGATCTACGAGCAGTACTTC.

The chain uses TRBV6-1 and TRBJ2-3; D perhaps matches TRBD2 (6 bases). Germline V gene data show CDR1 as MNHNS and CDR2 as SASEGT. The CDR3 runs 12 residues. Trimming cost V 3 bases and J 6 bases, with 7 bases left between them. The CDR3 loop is CASSEAGDTQYF. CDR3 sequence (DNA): TGTGCCAGCAGTGAGGCGGGGGATACGCAGTATTTT.

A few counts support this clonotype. CDR3 coding DNA: TGCGCCAGTAGCCCCCAGGGAAGGGACAGACTAAACACTGAAGCTTTCTTT. Translated, it gives CASSPQGRDRLNTEAFF. The gene calls are TRBV5-1 and TRBJ1-1, with TRBD1 matching 7 bases. This CDR3 contains 17 residues. After removal of 8 bases from V and 2 bases from J, the junction contained 18 bases not matched to a gene. The germline gives CDR1 SGHRS, CDR2 YFSETQ.

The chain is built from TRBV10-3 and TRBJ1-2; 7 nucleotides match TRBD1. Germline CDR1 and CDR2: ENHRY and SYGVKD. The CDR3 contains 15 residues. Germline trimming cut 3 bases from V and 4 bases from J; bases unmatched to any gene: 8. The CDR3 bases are TGTGCCATCAGTGAACGGCAGGGGGATGGCTATGGCTACACCTTC. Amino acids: CAISERQGDGYGYTF.

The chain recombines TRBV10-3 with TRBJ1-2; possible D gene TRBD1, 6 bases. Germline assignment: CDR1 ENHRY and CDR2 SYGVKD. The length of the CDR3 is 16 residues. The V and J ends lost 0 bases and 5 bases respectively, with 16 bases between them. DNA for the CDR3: TGTGCCATCAGTGAGTCCCAGGGGAACTTACTTTATGGCTACACCTTC. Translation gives CAISESQGNLLYGYTF.

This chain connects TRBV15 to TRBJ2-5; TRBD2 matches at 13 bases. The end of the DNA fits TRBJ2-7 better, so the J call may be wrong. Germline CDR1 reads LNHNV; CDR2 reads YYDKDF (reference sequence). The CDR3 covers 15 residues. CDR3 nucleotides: TGTGCCACCAGCAGCCTGGGACTAGCGGGGTCCGAGCAGTACTTC. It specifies CATSSLGLAGSEQYF.

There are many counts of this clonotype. CDR3 amino acids: CSVDHGYTF. CDR3 in DNA: TGCAGCGTTGATCATGGCTACACCTTC. The chain employs TRBV29-1 and TRBJ1-2; D gene ambiguous. The CDR3 totals 9 residues. V lost 3 bases, J lost 6 bases, and 2 bases lay in between. Germline CDR1 is SQVTM and CDR2 is ANQGSEA. The variable domain in full, completed from reference TRBV29-1 and TRBJ1-2, reads SAVISQKPSRDICQRGTSLTIQCQVDSQVTMMFWYRQQPGQSLTLIATANQGSEATYESGFVIDKFPISRPNLTFSTLTVSNMSPEDSSIYLCSVDHGYTFGSGTRLTVV.

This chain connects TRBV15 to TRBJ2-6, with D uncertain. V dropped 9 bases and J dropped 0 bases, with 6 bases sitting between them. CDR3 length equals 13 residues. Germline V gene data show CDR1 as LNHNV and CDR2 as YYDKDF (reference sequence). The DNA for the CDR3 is TGTGCCACGGCGCGCTCTGGGGCCAACGTCCTGACTTTC. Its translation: CATARSGANVLTF.